Below, 10 T cell receptor beta chains from the same sample are listed, as sequenced in a study of blood T cell repertoires in COVID-19 (dated by TCRdb to the early 2020s). Receptor libraries were prepared by the immunoSEQ multiplex PCR assay. TCRdb carries this immuneACCESS record with in-frame sequences only. Its versions omit some clonotypes, under half of them owing to an unresolved V gene in the studies checked, with the rest unexplained. The sample includes roughly 200,000 clones, with over 70% observed a single time. 4.5% to 7% of the sample lies in the top ten. Sequencing was performed on peripheral blood. All receptors derive from a woman in her seventies with acute or convalescent COVID-19.

The chain joins TRBV11-3 to TRBJ2-3, with 7 bases identical to TRBD1. The CDR3 totals 13 residues. The ends lost 5 bases at V and 4 bases at J; junction bases unmatched: 3. Germline V gene sequence: CDR1 SGHNT, CDR2 YENEEA. CDR3 sequence: CASSARGPDTQYF. In DNA, the CDR3 is TGTGCCAGCAGCGCTAGGGGGCCAGATACGCAGTATTTT.

This sequence joins TRBV6-6 and TRBJ2-5; 7 positions match TRBD1. Germline CDR1 and CDR2: MNHNY and SVGAGI (reference sequence). The CDR3 covers 13 residues. Losses at the gene ends were 5 bases for V and 2 bases for J; bases not matched to a gene: 2. The CDR3, as DNA: TGTGCCAGCAGTGAGGGACAGCAAGAGACCCAGTACTTC. Protein product: CASSEGQQETQYF.

The V call is TRBV14, the J call TRBJ2-7, with TRBD1 matching 7 bases. Germline V gene sequence: CDR1 SGHDN, CDR2 FVKESK. The CDR3 extends over 15 amino acids. V trimming: 4 bases; J trimming: 5 bases; junction bases outside the gene matches: 11. CDR3 in DNA: TGTGCCAGCAGCCCGTGGAGAGACAGGGTACACGAGCAGTACTTC. It translates to CASSPWRDRVHEQYF. Full variable domain (remainder filled in from reference TRBV14 and TRBJ2-7): EAGVTQFPSHSVIEKGQTVTLRCDPISGHDNLYWYRRVMGKEIKFLLHFVKESKQDESGMPNNRFLAERTGGTYSTLKVQPAELEDSGVYFCASSPWRDRVHEQYFGPGTRLTVT.

This chain connects TRBV2 to TRBJ2-1, with 14 bases matching TRBD2. The CDR3 is made up of 15 amino acids. Per germline, CDR1 SNHLY and CDR2 FYNNEI. J was trimmed by 9 bases and V by 1 base; bases with no gene match: 2. The CDR3 protein is CASSEGGLAGAEQFF. CDR3 sequence (DNA): TGTGCCAGCAGTGAAGGGGGACTAGCGGGAGCTGAGCAGTTCTTC.

V usage is TRBV28 and J usage is TRBJ2-1; 9 nucleotides align to TRBD2. Germline CDR1 and CDR2: MDHEN and SYDVKM. The J segment lost 6 bases and the V segment lost 5 bases, leaving 8 bases of the junction unmatched. This CDR3 is 15 amino acids long. The CDR3 DNA reads as TGTGCCAGCAGTCTCATTGGTAGCGGGAGCAATGAGCAGTTCTTC. As protein: CASSLIGSGSNEQFF.

The genes are TRBV27 and TRBJ2-1, with TRBD1 matching 8 bases. Germline V lookup: CDR1 MNHEY, CDR2 SMNVEV (reference sequence). V lost 6 bases, J lost 9 bases, and 10 bases stayed unmatched. The CDR3 length is 14 residues. The CDR3 region is CASSLGQVTGEQFF. The CDR3 nucleotides read TGTGCCAGCAGCCTGGGACAGGTTACGGGTGAGCAGTTCTTC.

The chain carries TRBV2 and TRBJ2-2; D unclear. V dropped 4 bases and J dropped 9 bases, with 6 bases sitting between them. Germline CDR1 SNHLY, CDR2 FYNNEI. This CDR3 has 11 residues. CDR3 nucleotide sequence: TGTGCCAGCAGTGTTAGTAGGGAGCTGTTTTTT. As protein: CASSVSRELFF. The complete variable domain, with remaining parts taken from reference TRBV2 and TRBJ2-2, reads EPEVTQTPSHQVTQMGQEVILRCVPISNHLYFYWYRQILGQKVEFLVSFYNNEISEKSEIFDDQFSVERPDGSNFTLKIRSTKLEDSAMYFCASSVSRELFFGEGSRLTVL.

This chain connects TRBV30 to TRBJ2-7, with D perhaps matching TRBD1 (6 bases). CDR3 length: 12 residues. Per germline, CDR1 GTSNPN and CDR2 SVGIG (reference sequence). The V gene lost 0 bases and the J gene lost 4 bases, with 7 bases spanning the gap. CDR3: CAWSVTGYEQYF. The CDR3 DNA is TGTGCCTGGAGTGTTACAGGGTACGAGCAGTACTTC.

The gene calls are TRBV21-1 and TRBJ2-3; TRBD2 is taken as the D call from the table, unchecked against the DNA. TRBV21-1 is shown as a pseudogene. This CDR3 comprises 14 residues. For the CDR3, the DNA is TGTGCCAGCAGCAATCTGAGAAGTACAGATACGCAGTATTTT. Translated: CASSNLRSTDTQYF.

The chain couples TRBV2 to TRBJ1-2; possibly TRBD1 for D (6 bases). Germline CDR1 reads SNHLY; CDR2 reads FYNNEI. The CDR3 extends over 13 amino acids. Trimming took 7 bases from V and 8 from J, leaving 17 bases between them. The CDR3, as DNA: TGTGCCAGCACCGCCGCTACAGGGCACGGCTACACCTTC. Protein: CASTAATGHGYTF.